What follows describes a single T cell receptor (beta chain). The sample belongs to a study of control samples from healthy donors and cancer patients. The protocol was immunoSEQ multiplex PCR, while the TCRdb copy is restricted to in-frame clones and leaves out a portion. The sample yields tens of thousands of clones, 93% seen once. The CDR3 spans 17 residues. Germline V gene sequence: CDR1 MGHRA, CDR2 YSYEKL. The trim removed 3 bases at V and 3 bases at J, leaving 13 bases unmatched. Sequenced: PBMCs. The sequence was obtained from a woman aged 45-60 years with head and neck cancer. V is TRBV4-1 and J is TRBJ1-2, with 7 bases identical to TRBD1. The CDR3, as DNA: TGCGCCAGCAGCCAGATAAACGACAGGGACGTAGACTATGGCTACACCTTC. This sequence encodes CASSQINDRDVDYGYTF.